Following are 21 T cell receptor beta chains from one sample sequenced in a study of T cells in localized non-small cell lung cancer. Method: immunoSEQ multiplex PCR; TCRdb's copy keeps in-frame clones and lacks some. The sample includes 15,000 to 20,000 clones, nearly 90% of them seen just once. The sample was peripheral blood mononuclear cells, taken before any cancer treatment. All receptors derive from a woman aged 40-69 years with stage III lung adenocarcinoma.

This chain connects TRBV10-3 to TRBJ2-5; 7 bases map to TRBD1. Unmatched junction bases numbered 1, after V lost 4 bases and J lost 5 bases. Germline assignment: CDR1 ENHRY and CDR2 SYGVKD. This CDR3 spans 12 amino acids. CDR3 sequence (DNA): TGTGCCATCAGTGGACAGGGTGAGACCCAGTACTTC. This gives the protein CAISGQGETQYF.

This clone is medium-sized (0.01 to 0.1%) by share. This CDR3 is CASRPQGGTEAFF. For the CDR3, the DNA is TGTGCCAGCAGACCACAGGGAGGAACTGAAGCTTTCTTT. This chain links TRBV7-8 with TRBJ1-1, with D perhaps matching TRBD1 (6 bases). V was pared by 6 bases and J by 5 bases, with 13 bases between. The CDR3 has 13 amino acids. CDR1 and CDR2 from the germline V gene are SGHVS and FQNEAQ.

This clone occurred a few times. The V and J genes are TRBV5-1 and TRBJ2-3; D is uncertain. Trimming removed 3 bases from V and 4 bases from J, with 6 bases in between. This CDR3 spans 12 amino acids. Per germline, CDR1 SGHRS and CDR2 YFSETQ. As DNA, the CDR3 is TGCGCCAGCAGCTCGTCCTCAGATACGCAGTATTTT. As protein: CASSSSSDTQYF.

This sequence joins TRBV6-6 and TRBJ2-3, with D unclear. V lost 5 bases and J 6 bases, leaving 9 bases between the germline ends. Germline V gives CDR1 MNHNY, CDR2 SVGAGI (reference sequence). The CDR3 contains 12 residues. CDR3 in amino acids: CASSPTPDTQYF. Written as DNA, the CDR3 is TGTGCCAGCAGTCCCACCCCGGATACGCAGTATTTT.

In this sample, this clone turned up a few times. This chain joins TRBV5-1 and TRBJ1-2, with D perhaps matching TRBD1 (5 bases). The CDR3 runs to 12 residues. Trimming left V 5 bases short and J 9 bases short, with 14 bases between. Germline V gene data show CDR1 as SGHRS and CDR2 as YFSETQ. CDR3 sequence reads: CASREPGGSYTF. In DNA, the CDR3 is TGCGCCAGCAGGGAGCCCGGGGGTAGCTACACCTTC.

The V and J genes are TRBV6-6 and TRBJ1-1; 7 nucleotides agree with TRBD1. CDR1 and CDR2 (germline): MNHNY, SVGAGI (reference sequence). This CDR3 is 13 amino acids long. V dropped 8 bases and J dropped 1; count of bases not matched to a gene: 4. CDR3 amino acids: CASDRGQNTEAFF. The CDR3 DNA sequence: TGTGCCAGCGATAGGGGGCAGAACACTGAAGCTTTCTTT.

To note about this clone: The identical CDR3 is also encoded by other nucleotide sequences in the sample. The rearrangement uses TRBV5-1 and TRBJ1-4; D is unresolved. V was shortened by 4 bases and J by 5 bases, with 33 bases between the two germline ends. The V gene's germline CDR1 is SGHRS and CDR2 YFSETQ. The CDR3 spans 21 residues. The CDR3 spells CASSPRGIGNEKLVGNEKLFF. The CDR3 nucleotides read TGCGCCAGCAGCCCCCGGGGTATAGGAAATGAAAAACTGGTTGGAAATGAAAAACTGTTTTTT.

The gene calls are TRBV27 and TRBJ1-1, with 9 bases lining up with TRBD1. The CDR3 is made up of 14 amino acids. Germline V gene sequence: CDR1 MNHEY, CDR2 SMNVEV (reference sequence). V gave up 1 base and J gave up 5 bases; unmatched junction bases: 2. CDR3: CASSLYGTGTEAFF. The CDR3 DNA follows: TGTGCCAGCAGTTTATACGGGACAGGGACTGAAGCTTTCTTT.

The chain couples TRBV6-1 to TRBJ2-5, with 8 bases matching TRBD1. The V segment lost 5 bases and the J segment 2 bases; nucleotides outside the gene matches: 7. Per germline, CDR1 MNHNS and CDR2 SASEGT. The CDR3 totals 15 residues. The CDR3 sequence is CASSLSQGVQETQYF. The CDR3 DNA reads as TGTGCCAGCAGTTTGTCACAGGGGGTACAAGAGACCCAGTACTTC.

V is TRBV18 and J is TRBJ1-1; no firm D call. Germline V gene sequence: CDR1 KGHSH, CDR2 LQKENI. This CDR3 has 13 residues. Trimming removed 6 bases from V and 1 base from J, with 9 bases in between. The CDR3 reads CASSLSGNTEAFF. CDR3 coding DNA: TGTGCCAGCTCTCTATCAGGGAACACTGAAGCTTTCTTT. The full variable domain, rest sourced from reference TRBV18 and TRBJ1-1, is NAGVMQNPRHLVRRRGQEARLRCSPMKGHSHVYWYRQLPEEGLKFMVYLQKENIIDESGMPKERFSAEFPKEGPSILRIQQVVRGDSAAYFCASSLSGNTEAFFGQGTRLTVV.

V gene TRBV5-1 combines with J gene TRBJ2-1, with 8 bases identical to TRBD1. V lost 3 bases and J lost 5; bases outside the gene matches: 4. CDR1 and CDR2 from the germline V gene are SGHRS and YFSETQ. This CDR3 contains 14 residues. The CDR3 spells CASSSGTGNNEQFF. In DNA, the CDR3 is TGCGCCAGCAGCTCCGGGACAGGTAACAATGAGCAGTTCTTC.

The chain couples TRBV7-2 to TRBJ2-3; D ambiguous. The CDR3 contains 15 residues. Germline V gene sequence: CDR1 SGHTA, CDR2 FQGNSA. V gave up 1 base and J gave up 2 bases, with 10 bases separating them. Written as DNA, the CDR3 is TGTGCCAGCAGCTTAGGGTCCAGCTACACAGATACGCAGTATTTT. Translation: CASSLGSSYTDTQYF.

The V call is TRBV7-9, the J call TRBJ2-1; D not resolved. Between the trimmed V and J ends, which lost 1 base and 6 bases, there was a span of 7 bases. The CDR3 runs 13 residues. Germline V gene data show CDR1 as SEHNR and CDR2 as FQNEAQ (reference sequence). The CDR3: CASSLGDSNEQFF. The CDR3 DNA reads TGTGCCAGCAGCTTAGGAGATTCCAATGAGCAGTTCTTC.

This sequence joins TRBV6-4 and TRBJ2-3; possibly TRBD1 for D (5 bases). CDR1 MRHNA and CDR2 SNTAGT come from the germline V gene. Between the trimmed V and J ends, which lost 6 bases and 0 bases, there was a span of 13 bases. The CDR3 totals 15 residues. CDR3 nucleotide sequence: TGTGCCAGCAGCCTCCGCCCAGGGAGCACAGATACGCAGTATTTT. Translated, it gives CASSLRPGSTDTQYF.

The gene calls are TRBV27 and TRBJ2-7; TRBD1 is a possible D gene (6 bases). This CDR3 is built from 12 residues. V was pared by 2 bases and J by 5 bases, with 7 bases between. Germline-derived CDR1 and CDR2 are MNHEY and SMNVEV (reference sequence). CDR3 in amino acids: CASSLGGDEQYF. CDR3 DNA: TGTGCCAGCAGTTTAGGGGGCGACGAGCAGTACTTC.

The gene calls are TRBV11-3 and TRBJ1-1; the D is unclear. CDR1 and CDR2 from the germline V gene are SGHNT and YENEEA. Deletions cut 5 bases from V and 6 bases from J, with 10 bases between. The CDR3 length is 12 residues. Here the CDR3 reads CASSRETAEAFF. CDR3 DNA sequence: TGTGCCAGCAGCAGAGAGACGGCTGAAGCTTTCTTT.

This clone appeared once. Additional DNA sequences in this sample encode the identical CDR3. The chain links TRBV5-4 to TRBJ1-1, with a tentative D call TRBD1 (5 bases). CDR1 and CDR2 (germline): SGHNT, YYREEE (reference sequence). The V end lost 1 base, the J end lost 1 base, and 5 bases lay between the germline ends. The length of the CDR3 is 13 residues. The DNA of the CDR3 is TGTGCCAGCAGCTTGAGGGGGAACACTGAAGCTTTCTTT. The encoded protein is CASSLRGNTEAFF. The whole variable domain, filled in from reference TRBV5-4 and TRBJ1-1, reads ETGVTQSPTHLIKTRGQQVTLRCSSQSGHNTVSWYQQALGQGPQFIFQYYREEENGRGNFPPRFSGLQFPNYSSELNVNALELDDSALYLCASSLRGNTEAFFGQGTRLTVV.

J is TRBJ1-6 and V is TRBV4-2, with TRBD1 as a possible D gene (6 bases). CDR1 is LGHNA and CDR2 is YNFKEQ in the germline V gene. CDR3 length: 16 amino acids. Trimming stripped 6 bases from V and 0 bases from J, with 12 bases between. The CDR3 nucleotides are TGTGCCAGCAGACAAACAGGGACCTCCTATAATTCACCCCTCCACTTT. Translating it yields CASRQTGTSYNSPLHF.

The rearrangement uses TRBV2 and TRBJ1-4, with TRBD1 matching 11 bases. V dropped 3 bases and J dropped 7; count of bases not matched to a gene: 4. This CDR3 has 15 residues. The germline V gene encodes CDR1 SNHLY and CDR2 FYNNEI. The CDR3 loop reads CASSDQDRGLEKLFF. The DNA of the CDR3 is TGTGCCAGCAGTGATCAGGACAGGGGGCTTGAAAAACTGTTTTTT.

The chain combines TRBV5-4 with TRBJ1-6; D gene uncertain. This CDR3 has 15 residues. V was clipped by 0 bases and J by 7 bases, with 11 bases between them. Per the germline V gene, CDR1 is SGHNT and CDR2 is YYREEE (reference sequence). Here the CDR3 DNA reads TGTGCCAGCAGCTTGGTGGCAGGTCAAAATTCACCCCTCCACTTT. Translated: CASSLVAGQNSPLHF.

The rearrangement uses TRBV2 and TRBJ2-7; no clear D gene. Germline CDR1 reads SNHLY; CDR2 reads FYNNEI. Deletions cut 6 bases from V and 7 bases from J, with 7 bases between. The CDR3 length is 10 residues. CDR3 loop: CASRIKEQYF. The CDR3 nucleotides read TGTGCCAGCAGGATCAAAGAGCAGTACTTC.